This T cell receptor (beta chain) was recovered during a study of Ad26.COV2.S vaccination and SARS-CoV-2 variants. Across the whole study: The study gave Ad26.COV2.S intramuscularly, once or twice 56 days apart.

Treatment given: approximately 18 received Ad26.COV2.S at low or high dose, single or two shots; roughly five received placebo; per-sample allocation not given. The study sampled participants on day 63 after the first vaccine or placebo injection. Its platform was an Ad26 vector, and its expressed antigen was Wuhan-strain SARS-CoV-2 spike. Per the germline V gene, CDR1 is SGHTA and CDR2 is FQGNSA. The CDR3 has 14 amino acids. The V and J ends lost 3 bases and 3 bases respectively, with 8 bases between them. Clones were read by immunoSEQ multiplex PCR, and TCRdb kept only the in-frame ones, dropping some. The sample comprises roughly 680,000 clones, 89% of which are singletons, and roughly 1.5% rests with the top ten.

The material sequenced was peripheral blood, taken in a trial of Ad26.COV2.S vaccine versus placebo. The receptor comes from a person between 18 and 60 years old who received the Ad26.COV2.S COVID-19 vaccine or a placebo. This chain links TRBV7-2 with TRBJ1-4; no reliable D call. The CDR3 region has the DNA TGTGCCAGCAGCTTTGGCGGTTCTAATGAAAAACTGTTTTTT. Translation: CASSFGGSNEKLFF.